The 21 T cell receptor beta chains given below trace back to one sample, sequenced in a study of Graves' ophthalmopathy and Graves' hyperthyroidism. Researchers took RNA transcripts and amplified TCR beta CDR3 regions from them. RT-PCR with HTBI primers came first, then second-round multiplex PCR. MiXCR, run by TCRdb on the multiplex PCR reads, gives a single entry per CDR3 protein. The sample shows about 1.2 million distinct CDR3 sequences, 35% to 40% of them seen only once. Sequenced material: peripheral blood or thyroid tissue (not recorded which). The receptor set was obtained from an adult man with Graves' hyperthyroidism.

This clonotype was picked up many times. The chain employs TRBV7-6 and TRBJ2-5, with D possibly matching TRBD1 (6 bases). The CDR3 is 15 residues long. Trimming stripped 3 bases from V and 2 bases from J, with 13 bases between. CDR1 and CDR2 from the germline V gene are SGHVS and FNYEAQ. DNA for the CDR3: TGTGCCAGCAGCTTCTTACAGGGTAGTCAAGAGACCCAGTACTTC. Protein sequence: CASSFLQGSQETQYF.

The table lists this clonotype with many counts. The chain uses TRBV13 and TRBJ2-5; no clear D gene. Between the trimmed V and J ends, which lost 5 bases and 5 bases, there was a span of 9 bases. This CDR3 has 12 residues. Looked up from germline, CDR1 is PRHDT and CDR2 is FYEKMQ (reference sequence). The CDR3 reads CASSHTSETQYF. CDR3 nucleotide sequence: TGTGCCAGCAGCCACACCTCGGAGACCCAGTACTTC.

The V gene is TRBV7-9, the J gene TRBJ2-7; D possibly corresponds to TRBD1 (5 bases). V was trimmed by 5 bases and J by 6 bases, leaving 23 bases between them. CDR1 is SEHNR and CDR2 is FQNEAQ in the germline V gene (reference sequence). There are 16 residues in the CDR3. The CDR3 spells CASSHLGARVPSEQYF. In DNA, the CDR3 is TGTGCCAGCAGCCACTTAGGGGCCAGGGTACCGTCCGAGCAGTACTTC.

This clonotype was observed at least ten times. This chain links TRBV25-1 with TRBJ1-6, with D possibly TRBD1 on 5 matching bases. V lost 6 bases and J lost 7, with 16 bases in between. Germline V gives CDR1 MGHDK, CDR2 SYGVNS. There are 15 residues in the CDR3. DNA for the CDR3: TGTGCCAGCAGCCCCACCGGGACCCGGAATTCACCCCTCCACTTT. Translating it yields CASSPTGTRNSPLHF.

In its sample, this clonotype was seen a few times. Since a much larger clone is just one base distant, this may be a read error. J is TRBJ1-1 and V is TRBV5-5, with D tentatively TRBD1 (5 bases). CDR3 length: 14 residues. V gave up 4 bases and J gave up 3 bases, with 13 bases separating them. The germline V gene has CDR1 SGHKS and CDR2 YYEKEE (reference sequence). The CDR3 nucleotides read TGTGCCAGCAGCGAAACAGGTGGTGACACTGAAGCTTTCTTT. It codes for CASSETGGDTEAFF.

This clonotype was counted at least ten times. The chain links TRBV7-9 to TRBJ2-7; D may correspond to TRBD1 or TRBD2 (5 bases each). With 5 bases removed from V and 6 bases from J, the gap between germline ends came to 17 bases. The CDR3 spans 14 residues. Germline V lookup: CDR1 SEHNR, CDR2 FQNEAQ (reference sequence). CDR3 protein: CASSDPGLGTEQYF. For the CDR3, the DNA is TGTGCCAGCAGCGACCCGGGCCTTGGGACCGAGCAGTACTTC. Filled out from reference TRBV7-9 and TRBJ2-7, the complete variable domain reads DTGVSQNPRHKITKRGQNVTFRCDPISEHNRLYWYRQTLGQGPEFLTYFQNEAQLEKSRLLSDRFSAERPKGSFSTLEIQRTEQGDSAMYLCASSDPGLGTEQYFGPGTRLTVT.

The gene calls are TRBV10-3 and TRBJ1-1; 9 bases line up with TRBD1. CDR1 and CDR2 from the germline V gene are ENHRY and SYGVKD. J lost 11 bases, V lost 7 bases, and 8 bases had no gene match. The CDR3 consists of 12 residues. The DNA of the CDR3 is TGTGCCATCAAACCCGGGACAGGGCGTGCTTTCTTT. It encodes CAIKPGTGRAFF.

This chain uses TRBV12-3 or TRBV12-4 with TRBJ2-2, with D possibly matching TRBD1 (5 bases). This CDR3 is built from 15 residues. Trimming removed 8 bases at V and 6 bases at J, with 19 bases between. The CDR3 DNA follows: TGTGCCAGCGCCGGTGTGGGGCAAGTTTCCGGGGAGCTGTTTTTT. This gives the protein CASAGVGQVSGELFF.

Of note for this clonotype: A much larger clone lies a single base off, so this may be a read error. The CDR3 carries no conserved terminal phenylalanine or tryptophan, so it likely arises from a read error. The V and J genes are TRBV20-1 and TRBJ2-7; D ambiguous. The CDR3 is 13 amino acids. Germline assignment: CDR1 DFQATT and CDR2 SNEGSKA (reference sequence). The V end was cut by 6 bases, the J end by 0 bases, with 12 bases between. The chain's CDR3 is CSAELGSSYEQYC. DNA for the CDR3: TGCAGTGCGGAGCTCGGAAGCTCCTACGAGCAGTACTGC.

Concerning this clonotype: One end of the junction is discordant with germline, which a read error may explain. V is TRBV10-3 and J is TRBJ2-5; TRBD2 is a possible D gene (5 bases). Germline V CDR1 and CDR2: ENHRY, SYGVKD. The CDR3 consists of 14 residues. In DNA form, the CDR3 reads TGTGCCACCGGGGAGTGGGAAGGTCCAGAGACCCAGTACTTT. Protein product: CATGEWEGPETQYF.

This clonotype appeared many times. This chain joins TRBV12-3 or TRBV12-4 and TRBJ1-1; no clear D. V was clipped by 7 bases and J by 4 bases, with 10 bases between them. This CDR3 contains 12 residues. This CDR3 reads CASKLGVTEAFF. CDR3 DNA: TGTGCCAGCAAGCTCGGTGTCACTGAAGCTTTCTTT.

This clonotype was detected ten times or more. In DNA, the CDR3 is TGCAGCGTTGAGACAGGATGGAGTGAAGCTTTCTTT. Its translation is CSVETGWSEAFF. This chain connects TRBV29-1 to TRBJ1-1; tentative D call: TRBD1 (6 bases). This CDR3 has 12 residues. The germline CDR1 and CDR2 sequences are SQVTM and ANQGSEA. Trimming cost V 3 bases and J 7 bases, with 12 bases left between them.

This clonotype was picked up many times. The chain combines TRBV7-9 with TRBJ2-5; 9 bases fit TRBD2. V was clipped by 7 bases and J by 4 bases; unmatched bases: 13. The length of the CDR3 is 16 residues. The germline V gene has CDR1 SEHNR and CDR2 FQNEAQ (reference sequence). CDR3 loop: CASTAGAGGVGETQYF. The CDR3 nucleotides read TGTGCCAGCACCGCTGGAGCGGGAGGAGTAGGAGAGACCCAGTACTTC.

This chain joins TRBV7-9 and TRBJ2-7; weak D call: TRBD2 (6 bases). The J call may be incorrect, as the DNA end agrees better with TRBJ2-4. The CDR3 contains 14 residues. The germline CDR1 and CDR2 sequences are SEHNR and FQNEAQ (reference sequence). The CDR3 sequence is CASSRGRRENIQYF. The DNA of the CDR3 is TGTGCCAGCAGCAGGGGACGGAGGGAAAACATTCAGTACTTC.

In this sample, this clonotype turned up a few times. The chain has TRBV20-1 and TRBJ2-7; 11 nucleotides align to TRBD2. V lost 1 base, J lost 1 base, and 12 bases stayed unmatched. Germline V gives CDR1 DFQATT, CDR2 SNEGSKA (reference sequence). The CDR3 consists of 18 residues. CDR3 nucleotides: TGCAGTGCTAGAGGTTGGCTAGCGGGAGGCTCAAAATCCTACGAGCAGTACTTC. Translating gives CSARGWLAGGSKSYEQYF.

This clonotype was seen a few times. The rearrangement uses TRBV20-1 and TRBJ2-5; 7 bases match TRBD2. The CDR3 totals 14 residues. CDR1 is DFQATT, CDR2 SNEGSKA, per germline (reference sequence). V shed 3 bases and J 2 bases; nucleotides not matched to a gene: 6. CDR3 region: CSASRVAGQETQYF. The CDR3, as DNA: TGCAGTGCTAGCAGGGTAGCGGGTCAAGAGACCCAGTACTTC.

The V gene is TRBV12-3 or TRBV12-4, the J gene TRBJ1-1; 7 bases align to TRBD1. The CDR3 extends over 15 amino acids. V was clipped by 6 bases and J by 5 bases; unmatched bases: 12. This CDR3 is CASSRTGEGTTEAFF. DNA of the CDR3: TGTGCCAGCAGCCGAACAGGGGAAGGGACGACTGAAGCTTTCTTT.

At least ten counts were recorded for this clonotype. Possible read error: a much larger clone is one base away. The chain carries TRBV20-1 and TRBJ2-7; 13 bases agree with TRBD2. The CDR3 has 15 amino acids. CDR1 is DFQATT, CDR2 SNEGSKA, per germline (reference sequence). After removal of 5 bases from V and 7 bases from J, the junction contained 11 bases not matched to a gene. Written as DNA, the CDR3 is TGCAGTGCTCCGAAGGGACTAGCGGGAAGCAATGAGCAGTACTTC. Encoded protein: CSAPKGLAGSNEQYF.

V and J are TRBV10-2 and TRBJ2-7; D gene uncertain. CDR3 size: 14 residues. Trimming took 3 bases from V and 0 from J, leaving 9 bases between them. Per germline, CDR1 WSHSY and CDR2 SAAADI. CDR3 sequence (DNA): TGCGCCAGCAGTGACCGGGCTACCTCCTACGAGCAGTACTTC. This translates into CASSDRATSYEQYF.

The V gene is TRBV15, the J gene TRBJ2-6; D is uncertain. V was shortened by 1 base and J by 3 bases, with 7 bases between the two germline ends. CDR1 LNHNV and CDR2 YYDKDF come from the germline V gene (reference sequence). This CDR3 contains 15 residues. The CDR3 DNA reads as TGTGCCACCAGCAGAGGCAAGGGTGGGGCCAACGTCCTGACTTTC. The encoded protein is CATSRGKGGANVLTF.

This clonotype was observed a single time. The limits of the CDR3 on the DNA are not certain, so only TCRdb's listed CDR3 is given. This chain uses TRBV6-1 with TRBJ1-3; TRBD1 is the table's D call, not checked against the DNA. CDR1 MNHNS and CDR2 SASEGT come from the germline V gene. The CDR3 comprises 17 residues, both ends counted. This CDR3 is CASSFYEQYFGPGTIYF.